This T cell receptor beta chain was observed in a study of regulatory T cells in long-lasting Graves disease. Time point defined: newly diagnosed GD, antithyroid drugs for less than 3 months. Making the TCR library involved RNA that had been extracted from PBMCs. Under American Thyroid Association guidelines, Graves' disease was diagnosed. Arm-PCR of CDR3 regions and iRepertoire HTBI primers were used to build TCR beta libraries. TCRdb recomputed calls from the multiplex PCR reads with MiXCR, one row per CDR3 protein. The sample has about half a million distinct CDR3 sequences, 9.5% to 15% seen once. This clonotype was seen many times. Germline CDR1 is SGHAT and CDR2 is FQNNGV. CDR3 length equals 14 residues. Trimming pared 10 bases from V and 5 bases from J, leaving 18 bases between. These same records also appear under a second study, on T cells in Graves' hyperthyroidism and ophthalmopathy. That paper states: On the basis of clinical symptoms, serum thyroxine and TRAb, thyroid ultrasound and orbital computed tomography, diagnoses were made.

Specimen: peripheral blood mononuclear cells (PBMCs), collected at new diagnosis, from a patient treated with antithyroid drugs. The genes are TRBV11-2 and TRBJ2-1; the D gene is possibly TRBD2 (6 bases). This clonotype was sampled from a woman under 40 with Graves disease. The CDR3 spells CATMDGSFHNEQFF. DNA for the CDR3: TGTGCCACCATGGACGGGAGTTTCCACAATGAGCAGTTCTTC.